This T cell receptor beta chain came from a study of T cell responses to AZD1222 COVID-19 vaccine. Findings of the study overall: There were vaccine-associated CD4 TCRs across spike, dominant at 160-218 and 743-854.

With respect to this clone: The target antigen is unknown.

The table came from immunoSEQ multiplex PCR; TCRdb's copy has only in-frame clones and leaves some out. This table has about 140,000 clones, more than 85% appearing once. The specimen was peripheral blood, collected on day 0 of MenACWY control vaccination. The receptor was isolated from an adult in good health.

The CDR3: CASSPPSGRANEQFF. The CDR3 region has the DNA TGTGCCAGCTCACCACCTAGCGGGAGGGCCAATGAGCAGTTCTTC. This chain joins TRBV18 and TRBJ2-1; 11 bases agree with TRBD2. The V gene end was trimmed by 0 bases and the J gene end by 6 bases; junction bases not matched to a gene: 1. This CDR3 is 15 amino acids long. The germline V gene encodes CDR1 KGHSH and CDR2 LQKENI.